This entry describes one TCR beta chain. Time point specified: peripheral blood 6 weeks after treatment start. Sequenced by immunoSEQ multiplex PCR; TCRdb stores in-frame clones only, minus some. This sample has 83,000 or so clones, with approximately 82% found just once. CDR1 is SQVTM and CDR2 is ANQGSEA in the germline V gene. Trimming left V 2 bases short and J 6 bases short, with 20 bases between. This CDR3 comprises 15 residues. This sample is part of a study of PD-L1 blockade in urothelial cancer. About the research overall: In terms of prior chemotherapy, patients had received 0 to 3 regimens.

The J gene is TRBJ2-7, the V gene TRBV29-1; a weak D match, TRBD2 (5 bases). The TCR was taken from a man aged 65 to 85 with urothelial cancer. The sample here was PBMCs, taken around atezolizumab (anti-PD-L1) treatment. For the CDR3, the DNA is TGCAGCGTTGAATCGCCGGTCGGGAAACAAGGCGAGCAGTACTTC. Translation gives CSVESPVGKQGEQYF.